This section outlines one T cell receptor (beta chain) sequence together with its context. This receptor's antigen is unknown. A read error may account for a junction end that differs from germline. The germline V gene specifies SGHTA as CDR1 and FQGNSA as CDR2. Counted from cysteine to phenylalanine, this CDR3 has 14 amino acids. Only the CDR3 part of the read is kept: 42 bases, read in frame from the first base. TCRbeta CDR3 regions were amplified from genomic DNA by means of the immunoSEQ Assay, a bias-controlled multiplex PCR. Regarding the original processing steps: Within the assay, amplification of reference gene primers was used to estimate how many nucleated cells each sample contained. To quantify the absolute abundance of each unique TCRbeta CDR3 rearrangement, sequence reads were collapsed and filtered. For each sample, productive Simpson clonality was calculated by taking the square root of Simpson's diversity index across productive rearrangements. In TCRdb, the immuneACCESS table is reduced to in-frame sequences with V and J assigned. These tables do not hold every clone; where another copy was compared, an unresolved V gene accounts for under half, and the others remain unexplained. From that table come the V and J calls and clone size; the DNA was used to work out D and trimming. In this sample the table shows 200,000 to 250,000 clones, roughly nine tenths of which occur a single time. 6.5% of the sample comes from the top ten.

The data originate from a study of blood T cell repertoires in COVID-19 (dated by TCRdb to between 2020 and 2021). Looking at the study overall: Samples covering the acute and convalescent phases of COVID-19 were provided by collaborators in the United States, Italy and Spain. The prospective study material was composed of cDNA or gDNA derived from T cells, B-cell-depleted T cells, or PBMCs. Deeply sampled blood TCRbeta repertoires from subjects exposed to, actively infected with, or recovered from COVID-19 were included in the dataset. The repertoires were made available in a free public database intended to serve as a resource for research on the immune response to SARS-CoV-2. Samples came from the ongoing ImmuneRACE study (first 160 participants) plus 1,254 subjects from 6 global collaborators. Nearly every sample came with metadata listing a de-identified subject ID, COVID-19 status, age in years and sex. Where available, HLA class I and class II types were obtained from metadata supplied by the sample provider rather than from assay-based typing.

Samples from volunteer blood donors who had recovered from COVID-19 were contributed by a second Seattle source. Each collaborating institution followed its own protocols to collect whole blood in K2EDTA tubes. For TCRbeta analysis, collaborators shipped samples as frozen whole blood, isolated PBMCs, or DNA extracted from either of those sample types. What the authors observed across the whole study: Clinical and demographic metadata were provided uncurated, with the amount varying by source and participant.

This sequence uses TRBV7-2 and TRBJ1-1; the best D guess is TRBD1, with 5 bases matching. Material for sequencing was peripheral blood. This sequence was found in a man aged 55 to 70 who had recovered from COVID-19. In nucleotide form, the sequence is TGTGCCAGCAGCTTAAGTGGGGGGAACGCTGAAGCTTTCTTT. Translated, it reads CASSLSGGNAEAFF.